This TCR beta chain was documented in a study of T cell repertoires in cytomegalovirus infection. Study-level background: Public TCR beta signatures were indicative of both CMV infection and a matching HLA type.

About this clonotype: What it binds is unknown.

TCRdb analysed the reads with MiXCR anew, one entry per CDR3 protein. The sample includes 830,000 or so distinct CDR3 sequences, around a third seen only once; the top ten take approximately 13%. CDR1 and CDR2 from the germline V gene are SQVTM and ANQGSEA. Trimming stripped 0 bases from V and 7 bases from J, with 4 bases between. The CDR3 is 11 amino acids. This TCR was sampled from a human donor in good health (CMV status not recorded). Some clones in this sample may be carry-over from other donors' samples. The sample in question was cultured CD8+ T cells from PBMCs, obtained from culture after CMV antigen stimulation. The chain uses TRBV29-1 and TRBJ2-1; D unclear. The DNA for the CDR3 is TGCAGCGTTGAAGAGGGAAATGAGCAGTTCTTC. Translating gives CSVEEGNEQFF.